This record looks at one TCR beta chain sequence and its context. Antigen: not known. The donors, healthy adults who were HIV-negative, had experienced no recent acute infections or vaccinations. This entry is derived from a study of shared clonotypes between healthy human individuals. Original handling: Filtering differed because ImmunoSEQ produced junction-only sequences that carried no quality scores. Here immunoSEQ multiplex PCR was the method, and the copy in TCRdb shows in-frame clones only, minus some. V, J and clone size are those of that table, while D and trimming were read from the DNA. The data contain 2 million to 2.5 million clones, more than 90% of them singletons. Study-level results: Measured sharing among donors was expected to vary with sequencing depth.

CDR1 and CDR2 (germline): SGHRS, YFSETQ. Trimming cost V 2 bases and J 1 base; bases outside gene matches: 2. The CDR3 covers 16 residues. The chain combines TRBV5-1 with TRBJ2-5; 13 nucleotides align to TRBD2. The sequence came from a young man in good health. Source material: naive CD4+ T cells sorted from blood. Indicated subset: CD45RA+ positively selected. CDR3 nucleotide sequence: TGCGCCAGCAGCTTCACTAGCGGGGGGGTCCAAGAGACCCAGTACTTC. Translation: CASSFTSGGVQETQYF.